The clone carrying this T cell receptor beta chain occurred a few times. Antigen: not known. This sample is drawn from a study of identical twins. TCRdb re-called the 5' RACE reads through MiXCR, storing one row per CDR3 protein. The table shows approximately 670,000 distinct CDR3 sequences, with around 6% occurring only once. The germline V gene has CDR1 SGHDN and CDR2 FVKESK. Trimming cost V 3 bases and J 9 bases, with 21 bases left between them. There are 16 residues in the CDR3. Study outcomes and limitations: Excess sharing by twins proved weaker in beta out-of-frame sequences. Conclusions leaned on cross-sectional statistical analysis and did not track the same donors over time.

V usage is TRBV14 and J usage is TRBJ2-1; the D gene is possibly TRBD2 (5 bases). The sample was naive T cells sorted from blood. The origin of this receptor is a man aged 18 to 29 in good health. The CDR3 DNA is TGTGCCAGCAGCCAGCTGCCTGGACCGGCGAGGGTTGAGCAGTTCTTC. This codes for CASSQLPGPARVEQFF.